The 14 T cell receptor beta chains below come from one sample, sequenced in a study of blood T cells in healthy people across ages. The second PCR ran roughly 7 to 11 cycles with a sample-barcoded 5' primer and J-beta primers. TCRdb redid the calling of the 5' RACE reads with MiXCR, one entry per CDR3 protein. The repertoire includes around 520,000 distinct CDR3 sequences, over 25% of them detected once, and over 3.5% sits in the top ten. The same sample was also used in a study of T cells of mothers and their children.

The source material was blood. The receptors shown here come from a boy aged 2 to 10 in good health.

The genes are TRBV27 and TRBJ1-2; D unclear. Trimming cost V 1 base and J 7 bases, with 13 bases left between them. From germline, CDR1 is MNHEY and CDR2 SMNVEV (reference sequence). This CDR3 contains 14 residues. Here the CDR3 DNA reads TGTGCCAGCAGTTTATTTGCAAGGGATGGTGGCTACACCTTC. Translation: CASSLFARDGGYTF.

The chain couples TRBV14 to TRBJ2-7; D is unresolved. Per germline, CDR1 SGHDN and CDR2 FVKESK. The CDR3 is 14 amino acids. Trimming took 1 base from V and 6 from J, leaving 13 bases between them. The CDR3 nucleotides are TGTGCCAGCAGCCAAGTGGGTGGGATTGGCGAGCAGTACTTC. Protein: CASSQVGGIGEQYF.

There are a few counts of this clonotype. The V and J genes are TRBV12-3 or TRBV12-4 and TRBJ2-5, with D unclear. The end of the DNA is better explained by TRBJ2-1, so the J call may be wrong. The CDR3 spans 11 residues. The CDR3 DNA reads as TGTGCCAGCAGTTTTGTGAATGAGCAGTTCTTC. It codes for CASSFVNEQFF.

This clonotype was picked up a small number of times. This chain uses TRBV25-1 with TRBJ2-5; perhaps TRBD2 as D (6 bases). Germline assignment: CDR1 MGHDK and CDR2 SYGVNS. V lost 1 base, J lost 1 base, and 7 bases lay in between. This CDR3 is 14 amino acids long. CDR3 protein: CASSEFGGQETQYF. In DNA form, the CDR3 reads TGTGCCAGCAGTGAATTCGGGGGCCAAGAGACCCAGTACTTC.

The rearrangement links TRBV7-2 to TRBJ2-3; possibly TRBD2 for D (6 bases). V was shortened by 0 bases and J by 6 bases, with 19 bases between the two germline ends. CDR1 and CDR2 from the germline V gene are SGHTA and FQGNSA. The CDR3 runs to 17 residues. The CDR3 DNA sequence: TGTGCCAGCAGCTTAGCGGGCGGGACCCCCATGGTGGATACGCAGTATTTT. It specifies CASSLAGGTPMVDTQYF.

The sample holds a few counts of this clonotype. This sequence joins TRBV4-2 and TRBJ2-1; unclear D gene. The CDR3 runs to 14 residues. CDR1 LGHNA and CDR2 YNFKEQ come from the germline V gene. V lost 0 bases, J lost 8 bases, and 11 bases lay in between. This CDR3 reads CASSQDLSSDEQFF. The DNA of the CDR3 is TGTGCCAGCAGCCAAGACTTGTCCAGCGATGAGCAGTTCTTC.

The chain couples TRBV20-1 to TRBJ1-2; possible D gene TRBD1, 5 bases. The CDR3 sequence is 13 residues long. The ends were cut back, 5 bases at V and 5 bases at J, with 15 bases in the middle. Germline lookup yields CDR1 DFQATT and CDR2 SNEGSKA (reference sequence). The CDR3 coding sequence is TGCAGTGCTCCACATCAGGGACGGTATGGCTACACCTTC. It translates to CSAPHQGRYGYTF.

The chain combines TRBV5-4 with TRBJ1-1; D is unresolved. The CDR3 sequence is 13 residues long. V shed 6 bases and J shed 0 bases, with 9 bases lying between them. In germline, CDR1 is SGHNT, CDR2 YYREEE (reference sequence). The CDR3 region is CASTIGVNTEAFF. Written as DNA, the CDR3 is TGTGCCAGCACCATTGGGGTGAACACTGAAGCTTTCTTT.

The chain uses TRBV10-1 and TRBJ2-2; D is perhaps TRBD2 (5 bases). The CDR3 runs 15 residues. V lost 4 bases, J lost 4 bases, and 13 bases lay in between. From germline, CDR1 is WNHNN and CDR2 SYGVQD (reference sequence). The CDR3 loop reads CASSVSSGSTGELFF. As DNA, the CDR3 is TGCGCCAGCAGTGTATCGAGCGGATCCACCGGGGAGCTGTTTTTT.

The J gene is TRBJ2-5, the V gene TRBV2; TRBD2 matches at 11 bases. With 8 bases clipped from V and 1 base from J, the junction kept 6 bases outside the gene matches. Germline loops: CDR1 SNHLY, CDR2 FYNNEI. There are 15 residues in the CDR3. The CDR3 loop reads CASSVAGGLQETQYF. The DNA of the CDR3 is TGTGCCAGCTCGGTAGCGGGGGGGCTCCAAGAGACCCAGTACTTC. Complete variable domain (other parts from reference TRBV2 and TRBJ2-5): EPEVTQTPSHQVTQMGQEVILRCVPISNHLYFYWYRQILGQKVEFLVSFYNNEISEKSEIFDDQFSVERPDGSNFTLKIRSTKLEDSAMYFCASSVAGGLQETQYFGPGTRLLVL.

This chain connects TRBV7-6 to TRBJ2-7; tentative D call: TRBD1 (6 bases). Germline lookup yields CDR1 SGHVS and CDR2 FNYEAQ. This CDR3 comprises 16 residues. V lost 1 base to trimming and J lost 3 bases, with 16 bases between them. The CDR3 nucleotides read TGTGCCAGCAGCTTAGTTCAGCAGGGGACAAACTACGAGCAGTACTTC. It specifies CASSLVQQGTNYEQYF.

This sequence joins TRBV27 and TRBJ2-1, with D unresolved. Trimming took off 4 bases at V and 6 bases at J, with 13 bases between the two ends. This CDR3 spans 14 amino acids. Germline-derived CDR1 and CDR2 are MNHEY and SMNVEV (reference sequence). The CDR3 region has the DNA TGTGCCAGCAGTTCCCTCGACGGCGTCAATGAGCAGTTCTTC. Its protein is CASSSLDGVNEQFF.

The chain is built from TRBV20-1 and TRBJ2-1; 11 bases are a match to TRBD2. The junction had 14 bases not matched to a gene; V was cut back by 5 bases and J by 8 bases. The CDR3 runs to 16 residues. Germline lookup yields CDR1 DFQATT and CDR2 SNEGSKA (reference sequence). This chain's CDR3 is CSALAVFSGGAHEQFF. The DNA of the CDR3 is TGCAGTGCTTTAGCGGTCTTTAGCGGGGGGGCTCATGAGCAGTTCTTC.

A few counts support this clonotype. The chain couples TRBV12-3 or TRBV12-4 to TRBJ2-7, with 11 positions matching TRBD2. The CDR3 has 15 residues. The J segment lost 0 bases and the V segment lost 4 bases, leaving 2 bases of the junction unmatched. The CDR3 nucleotides are TGTGCCAGCAGTTCTAGCGGGGGGCCCTCCTACGAGCAGTACTTC. This codes for CASSSSGGPSYEQYF.